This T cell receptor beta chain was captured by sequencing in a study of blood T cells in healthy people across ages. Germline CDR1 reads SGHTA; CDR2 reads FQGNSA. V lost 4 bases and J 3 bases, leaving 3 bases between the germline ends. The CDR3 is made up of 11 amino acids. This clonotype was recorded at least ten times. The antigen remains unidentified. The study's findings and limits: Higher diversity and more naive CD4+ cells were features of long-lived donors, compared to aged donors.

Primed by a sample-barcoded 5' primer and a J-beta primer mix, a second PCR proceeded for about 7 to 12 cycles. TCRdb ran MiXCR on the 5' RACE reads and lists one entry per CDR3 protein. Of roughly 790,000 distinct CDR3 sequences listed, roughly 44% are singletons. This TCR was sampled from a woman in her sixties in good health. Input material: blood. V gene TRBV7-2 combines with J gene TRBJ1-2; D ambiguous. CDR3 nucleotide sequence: TGTGCCAGCAGCTCGCACTATGGCTACACCTTC. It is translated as CASSSHYGYTF.